There are many counts of the clone carrying this T cell receptor beta chain. This record belongs to a study of spatial heterogeneity in lung cancer. Germline V gene sequence: CDR1 ENHRY, CDR2 SYGVKD. CDR3 size: 16 residues. V gave up 3 bases and J gave up 3 bases; unmatched junction bases: 7. Regarding time point: sample taken at primary tumor resection. No cells were sorted before sequencing. The whole RNA sequenced was extracted from tumor, nontumor lung or frozen PBMC. From the 5' RACE reads, TCRdb called clonotypes with MiXCR, one entry per CDR3 protein. Here the sample spans approximately 40,000 distinct CDR3 sequences, roughly 15% being singletons.

The chain employs TRBV10-3 and TRBJ2-3, with 9 bases fitting TRBD2. The input for sequencing was PBMCs, taken at surgery. This clonotype was obtained from a male donor with early-stage non-small cell lung cancer. CDR3 DNA sequence: TGTGCCATCAGTGAACGAGCGGGGGGTGCGACAGATACGCAGTATTTT. This codes for CAISERAGGATDTQYF.